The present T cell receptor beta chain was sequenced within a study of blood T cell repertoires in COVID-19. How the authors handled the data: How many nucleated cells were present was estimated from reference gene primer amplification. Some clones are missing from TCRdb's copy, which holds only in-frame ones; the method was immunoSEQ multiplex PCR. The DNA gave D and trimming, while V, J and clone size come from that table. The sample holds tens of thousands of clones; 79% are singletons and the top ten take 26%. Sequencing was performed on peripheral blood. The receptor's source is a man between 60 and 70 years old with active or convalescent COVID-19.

CDR3 residues: CATSDSRQPTEAFF. In DNA, the CDR3 is TGTGCCACCAGTGATTCCCGACAACCCACTGAAGCTTTCTTT. V is TRBV24-1 and J is TRBJ1-1, with D uncertain. Germline values: CDR1 KGHDR, CDR2 SFDVKD. The CDR3 has 14 residues. The germline V and J ends were trimmed by 2 bases and 4 bases, with 10 bases remaining between them.